Sequencing of this T cell receptor beta chain was carried out in a study of OX40 agonist ivuxolimab in advanced cancers. General study findings and limits: Low normalized T-cell clonal expansion also characterized some of the nonresponders.

Data came from immunoSEQ multiplex PCR; TCRdb stores just in-frame clones and leaves some out. Of 60,000 or so clones listed, approximately 90% are singletons. This clone appeared a few times. Its antigen is unknown. Trimming took 0 bases from V and 3 from J, leaving 7 bases between them. The CDR3 totals 14 residues. Germline assignment: CDR1 SGHRS and CDR2 YFSETQ. The sample consisted of CD4+ or CD8+ T cells sorted from blood, taken in a trial of the OX40 agonist ivuxolimab. The chain joins TRBV5-1 to TRBJ1-5; weak D call: TRBD1 (5 bases). The receptor's source is an adult with an advanced solid tumor such as melanoma, head and neck, liver or kidney cancer. The DNA of the CDR3 is TGCGCCAGCAGCTTGGAGGGGTTCAATCAGCCCCAGCATTTT. It specifies CASSLEGFNQPQHF.